This passage covers 31 T cell receptor beta chains from one sample sequenced in a study of T cell responses to AZD1222 COVID-19 vaccine. TCRdb's table, derived via immunoSEQ multiplex PCR, lists solely in-frame clones and lacks some. The sample lists 90,000 to 120,000 clones; 80% to 90% were seen once. The material was peripheral blood, obtained on day 0 of AZD1222 vaccination. The receptors were gathered from an adult in good health.

This clone appeared a single time. The chain links TRBV5-1 to TRBJ2-1; D not resolved. Germline values: CDR1 SGHRS, CDR2 YFSETQ. The CDR3 is 16 amino acids. Between the trimmed V and J ends, which lost 1 base and 0 bases, there was a span of 11 bases. CDR3 nucleotides: TGCGCCAGCAGCTTGTCTGCGCCCGTCTCCTACAATGAGCAGTTCTTC. It yields the protein CASSLSAPVSYNEQFF.

The CDR3 coding sequence is TGTGCCAGCAGCGCCCGGGGTGGGGATTCCTACGAGCAGTACTTC. This sequence encodes CASSARGGDSYEQYF. This rearrangement joins TRBV7-2 to TRBJ2-7; D perhaps matches TRBD2 (5 bases). The CDR3 contains 15 residues. Germline CDR1 is SGHTA and CDR2 is FQGNSA. Trimming removed 5 bases at V and 1 base at J, with 15 bases between.

This clone occurred once. The chain combines TRBV19 with TRBJ2-7; 12 bases map to TRBD2. The ends lost 6 bases at V and 3 bases at J; junction bases unmatched: 6. The CDR3 is 15 residues long. Germline V gene sequence: CDR1 LNHDA, CDR2 SQIVND (reference sequence). In DNA, the CDR3 is TGTGCCAGTAGGCCGACTAGCGGGAGATTCTACGAGCAGTACTTC. Protein sequence: CASRPTSGRFYEQYF.

The chain links TRBV9 to TRBJ1-1; D ambiguous. The V end lost 0 bases, the J end lost 1 base, and 10 bases lay between the germline ends. The CDR3 has 15 residues. In germline, CDR1 is SGDLS, CDR2 YYNGEE. The CDR3 nucleotides read TGTGCCAGCAGCGTAGTGGTCAACTCGAACACTGAAGCTTTCTTT. Encoded protein: CASSVVVNSNTEAFF.

The chain recombines TRBV5-4 with TRBJ1-6; the D gene is possibly TRBD1 (5 bases). The germline V gene encodes CDR1 SGHNT and CDR2 YYREEE (reference sequence). With 1 base removed from V and 4 bases from J, the gap between germline ends came to 9 bases. The length of the CDR3 is 15 residues. Here the CDR3 reads CASSLWGVYNSPLHF. The DNA of the CDR3 is TGTGCCAGCAGCTTGTGGGGGGTGTATAATTCACCCCTCCACTTT.

This clone was seen more than once but under ten times. The V call is TRBV11-2, the J call TRBJ1-5; D gene uncertain. The CDR3 sequence is 14 residues long. In germline, CDR1 is SGHAT, CDR2 FQNNGV. Trimming shortened V by 1 base and J by 2 bases, and 6 bases separated the two germline ends. CDR3 sequence: CASSLAGGNQPQHF. Written as DNA, the CDR3 is TGTGCCAGCAGCTTAGCGGGCGGCAATCAGCCCCAGCATTTT.

This clone was picked up a small number of times. The genes are TRBV2 and TRBJ2-5, with 8 bases lining up with TRBD1. Germline assignment: CDR1 SNHLY and CDR2 FYNNEI. This CDR3 spans 17 amino acids. Trimming took 0 bases from V and 5 from J; bases not matched to a gene: 11. The CDR3 sequence: CASSEALGQGAVETQYF. In nucleotides, the CDR3 is TGTGCCAGCAGTGAAGCGCTTGGGCAGGGGGCGGTGGAGACCCAGTACTTC.

The chain has TRBV6-2 or TRBV6-3 and TRBJ1-1; D is unclear. V was cut by 2 bases and J by 1 base, with 17 bases left in between. The CDR3 extends over 17 amino acids. Germline CDR1 MNHEY, CDR2 SVGEGT. The CDR3 DNA follows: TGTGCCAGCAGTTACCCCCTCCGACGGACCTCGAACACTGAAGCTTTCTTT. Protein product: CASSYPLRRTSNTEAFF.

The J gene is TRBJ2-3, the V gene TRBV7-3; 8 bases match TRBD1. Germline CDR1 and CDR2: SGHTA and FQGTGA. V lost 4 bases, J lost 5 bases, and 8 bases stayed unmatched. The CDR3 has 15 residues. The chain's CDR3 is CASSSTGVVLDTQYF. The CDR3 DNA is TGTGCCAGCAGCTCGACAGGGGTGGTTCTAGATACGCAGTATTTT.

The chain couples TRBV18 to TRBJ1-2; 8 bases are shared with TRBD1. This CDR3 has 16 residues. In germline, CDR1 is KGHSH, CDR2 LQKENI. The trim removed 3 bases at V and 7 bases at J, leaving 13 bases unmatched. The CDR3 DNA sequence: TGTGCCAGCTCACCTTCCGTGCCACAGGGGGTTACTGGCTACACCTTC. Its translation: CASSPSVPQGVTGYTF.

The V and J genes are TRBV6-5 and TRBJ1-2, with D perhaps TRBD1 (5 bases). CDR3 size: 13 residues. Trimming took off 6 bases at V and 4 bases at J, with 12 bases between the two ends. The V gene's germline CDR1 is MNHEY and CDR2 SVGAGI. The CDR3 DNA sequence: TGTGCCAGCAGCGCCGACAGCCCCTATGGCTACACCTTC. Translation: CASSADSPYGYTF.

This CDR3 is CASSGGPGTAKAEAEAFF. The CDR3 coding sequence is TGTGCCAGCAGTGGGGGCCCCGGGACAGCCAAAGCCGAGGCTGAAGCTTTCTTT. V is TRBV2 and J is TRBJ1-1; 7 bases line up with TRBD1. The CDR3 is made up of 18 amino acids. The germline gives CDR1 SNHLY, CDR2 FYNNEI. The J segment lost 6 bases and the V segment lost 4 bases, leaving 20 bases of the junction unmatched.

This clone was detected once. The chain recombines TRBV2 with TRBJ1-3; 7 bases match TRBD1. Germline CDR1 SNHLY, CDR2 FYNNEI. This CDR3 contains 15 residues. With V trimmed by 8 bases and J by 2 bases, 9 bases remained unmatched. The CDR3 nucleotides read TGTGCCAGCGGAATACAGGGGTTGACTGGAAACACCATATATTTT. It codes for CASGIQGLTGNTIYF.

J is TRBJ2-2 and V is TRBV19; tentatively, D is TRBD1 or TRBD2 (5 bases each). CDR1 is LNHDA and CDR2 is SQIVND in the germline V gene (reference sequence). V gave up 6 bases and J gave up 2 bases, with 13 bases separating them. CDR3 length: 15 residues. CDR3 in DNA: TGTGCCAGTAGGTCCGGGACGCTTAACACCGGGGAGCTGTTTTTT. Its translation is CASRSGTLNTGELFF.

This chain's CDR3 is CAWSAHRLGNEKLFF. The CDR3 DNA sequence: TGTGCCTGGAGTGCCCACAGGCTGGGTAATGAAAAACTGTTTTTT. V and J are TRBV30 and TRBJ1-4; perhaps TRBD1 as D (5 bases). The CDR3 contains 15 residues. Between the trimmed V and J ends, which lost 1 base and 4 bases, there was a span of 13 bases. Germline values: CDR1 GTSNPN, CDR2 SVGIG (reference sequence).

This chain joins TRBV15 and TRBJ2-5, with D maybe TRBD1 (6 bases). There are 14 residues in the CDR3. The germline V gene has CDR1 LNHNV and CDR2 YYDKDF (reference sequence). Trimming left V 3 bases short and J 5 bases short, with 13 bases between. CDR3 amino acids: CATSSSGAKETQYF. CDR3 DNA: TGTGCCACCAGCAGTTCAGGGGCGAAGGAGACCCAGTACTTC.

V is TRBV10-2 and J is TRBJ2-7, with TRBD1 matching 7 bases. V shed 6 bases and J 2 bases; nucleotides not matched to a gene: 4. This CDR3 has 13 amino acids. In germline, CDR1 is WSHSY, CDR2 SAAADI. CDR3 loop: CASREQGPYEQYF. The CDR3 nucleotides read TGCGCCAGCAGGGAACAGGGGCCCTACGAGCAGTACTTC.

This clone was seen more than once but under ten times. The V and J genes are TRBV7-9 and TRBJ1-2; a possible D gene is TRBD1 (6 bases). Looked up from germline, CDR1 is SEHNR and CDR2 is FQNEAQ (reference sequence). V was clipped by 5 bases and J by 1 base, with 14 bases between them. This CDR3 is built from 15 residues. The DNA for the CDR3 is TGTGCCAGCAGCCCGACACTGGACAGTAACTATGGCTACACCTTC. It yields the protein CASSPTLDSNYGYTF.

J is TRBJ1-2 and V is TRBV7-9; 8 bases line up with TRBD1. After removal of 5 bases from V and 4 bases from J, the junction contained 3 bases not matched to a gene. The germline gives CDR1 SEHNR, CDR2 FQNEAQ (reference sequence). The CDR3 spans 13 residues. The CDR3 sequence: CASSPDRVYGYTF. The DNA of the CDR3 is TGTGCCAGCAGCCCGGACAGGGTCTATGGCTACACCTTC. Supplemented by reference TRBV7-9 and TRBJ1-2, the full variable domain reads DTGVSQNPRHKITKRGQNVTFRCDPISEHNRLYWYRQTLGQGPEFLTYFQNEAQLEKSRLLSDRFSAERPKGSFSTLEIQRTEQGDSAMYLCASSPDRVYGYTFGSGTRLTVV.

The chain carries TRBV10-2 and TRBJ2-1; 13 bases fit TRBD2. V shed 6 bases, J shed 5 bases, and the junction held 4 bases outside the gene matches. This CDR3 spans 15 amino acids. The germline gives CDR1 WSHSY, CDR2 SAAADI. The CDR3 loop reads CASRPTSGGNNEQFF. CDR3 DNA: TGCGCCAGCAGGCCGACTAGCGGGGGGAACAATGAGCAGTTCTTC.

The chain carries TRBV6-5 and TRBJ2-2; a weak D match, TRBD2 (6 bases). Germline V gives CDR1 MNHEY, CDR2 SVGAGI. V gave up 7 bases and J gave up 6 bases, with 15 bases separating them. There are 14 residues in the CDR3. Here the CDR3 reads CASTPLAGSGELFF. CDR3 sequence (DNA): TGTGCCAGCACTCCCCTTGCGGGGTCCGGGGAGCTGTTTTTT.

The J gene is TRBJ1-2, the V gene TRBV28; 9 bases align to TRBD1. J was trimmed by 7 bases and V by 5 bases; bases with no gene match: 11. The CDR3 length is 15 residues. From germline, CDR1 is MDHEN and CDR2 SYDVKM. The CDR3 region has the DNA TGTGCCAGCAGTCCCCTCGGACAGGGGTGGGGTGGCTACACCTTC. Amino acids: CASSPLGQGWGGYTF.

The rearrangement links TRBV2 to TRBJ1-5; no firm D call. The CDR3 length is 14 residues. Trimming took off 4 bases at V and 3 bases at J, with 10 bases between the two ends. Looked up from germline, CDR1 is SNHLY and CDR2 is FYNNEI. The CDR3 DNA reads TGTGCCAGCAGTGCCGGGATCTACAATCAGCCCCAGCATTTT. Translation: CASSAGIYNQPQHF. The complete variable domain, with remaining parts taken from reference TRBV2 and TRBJ1-5, reads EPEVTQTPSHQVTQMGQEVILRCVPISNHLYFYWYRQILGQKVEFLVSFYNNEISEKSEIFDDQFSVERPDGSNFTLKIRSTKLEDSAMYFCASSAGIYNQPQHFGDGTRLSIL.

The chain links TRBV7-9 to TRBJ2-5; D may be TRBD2 (6 bases). The length of the CDR3 is 14 residues. Germline CDR1 reads SEHNR; CDR2 reads FQNEAQ (reference sequence). V lost 6 bases to trimming and J lost 4 bases, with 15 bases between them. The CDR3 sequence is CASRHSGVGETQYF. The CDR3 nucleotides read TGTGCCAGCAGACATTCGGGGGTTGGAGAGACCCAGTACTTC.

The chain has TRBV19 and TRBJ1-5; no definite D call. Trimming removed 5 bases from V and 8 bases from J, with 13 bases in between. Germline CDR1 LNHDA, CDR2 SQIVND (reference sequence). The CDR3 is 13 amino acids. The chain's CDR3 is CASSPRLVKPQHF. The CDR3 bases are TGTGCCAGTAGTCCCAGGTTGGTGAAGCCCCAGCATTTT.

This chain links TRBV5-4 with TRBJ2-1; D may correspond to TRBD1 or TRBD2 (5 bases each). This CDR3 region has 16 residues. The V gene lost 4 bases and the J gene lost 7 bases, with 21 bases spanning the gap. Germline V gene lookup returns CDR1 SGHNT and CDR2 YYREEE (reference sequence). CDR3 nucleotide sequence: TGTGCCAGCAGCCGTCTTGCCTGGGACCGGGAAAATGAGCAGTTCTTC. It specifies CASSRLAWDRENEQFF.

This clone was counted once. The chain carries TRBV5-1 and TRBJ2-2, with 9 bases identical to TRBD2. This CDR3 spans 16 amino acids. The V segment lost 3 bases and the J segment 6 bases; nucleotides outside the gene matches: 9. From germline, CDR1 is SGHRS and CDR2 YFSETQ. This chain's CDR3 is CASSSEDLAGPGELFF. The DNA for the CDR3 is TGCGCCAGCAGCTCCGAAGATCTAGCGGGGCCCGGGGAGCTGTTTTTT.

The chain employs TRBV6-2 or TRBV6-3 and TRBJ2-1; the D is unclear. The V end was cut by 7 bases, the J end by 3 bases, with 16 bases between. The CDR3 totals 15 residues. The germline CDR1 and CDR2 sequences are MNHEY and SVGEGT. CDR3 region: CASTPSPVGYNEQFF. Written as DNA, the CDR3 is TGTGCCAGCACCCCCTCCCCGGTCGGCTACAATGAGCAGTTCTTC.

This clone was detected only once. V is TRBV18 and J is TRBJ2-2; D is perhaps TRBD1 (5 bases). CDR1 and CDR2 from the germline V gene are KGHSH and LQKENI. This CDR3 is 16 amino acids long. Between the trimmed V and J ends, which lost 2 bases and 0 bases, there was a span of 10 bases. The CDR3 bases are TGTGCCAGCTCACCAGGGGCGTTCGCGAACACCGGGGAGCTGTTTTTT. Translating it yields CASSPGAFANTGELFF.

V and J are TRBV9 and TRBJ1-5; D gene uncertain. Trimming cost V 7 bases and J 0 bases, with 8 bases left between them. This CDR3 contains 13 residues. Germline V gene sequence: CDR1 SGDLS, CDR2 YYNGEE. CDR3 nucleotide sequence: TGTGCCAGCGGGGTGGATAGCAATCAGCCCCAGCATTTT. It codes for CASGVDSNQPQHF.

The chain links TRBV6-1 to TRBJ2-3, with TRBD2 identical over 7 bases. The CDR3 loop spans 16 amino acids. The V gene's germline CDR1 is MNHNS and CDR2 SASEGT. V gave up 1 base and J gave up 1 base; unmatched junction bases: 5. The CDR3 DNA follows: TGTGCCAGCAGTGAAGAGGGAGCGGGGCGCACAGATACGCAGTATTTT. The encoded protein is CASSEEGAGRTDTQYF.